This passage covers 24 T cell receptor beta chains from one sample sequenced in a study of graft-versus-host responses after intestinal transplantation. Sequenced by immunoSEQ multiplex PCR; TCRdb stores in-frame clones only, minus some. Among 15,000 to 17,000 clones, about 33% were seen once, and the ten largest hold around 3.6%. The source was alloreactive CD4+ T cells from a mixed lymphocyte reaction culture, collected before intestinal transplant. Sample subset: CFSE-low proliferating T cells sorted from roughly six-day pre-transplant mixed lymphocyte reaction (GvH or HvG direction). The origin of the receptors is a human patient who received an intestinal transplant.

CDR3 amino acids: CASSLATILSGTQYF. CDR3 DNA sequence: TGTGCCAGCAGCTTGGCGACAATCCTTTCTGGCACGCAGTATTTT. J is TRBJ2-3 and V is TRBV5-6; D remains unclear. CDR3 length: 15 amino acids. Germline V gene sequence: CDR1 SGHDT, CDR2 YYEEEE. V dropped 0 bases and J dropped 9 bases, with 17 bases sitting between them.

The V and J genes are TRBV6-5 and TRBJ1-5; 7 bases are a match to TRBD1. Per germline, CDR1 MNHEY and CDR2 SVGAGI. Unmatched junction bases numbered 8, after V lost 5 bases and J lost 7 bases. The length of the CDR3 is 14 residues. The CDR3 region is CASSEGGEGQPQHF. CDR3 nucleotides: TGTGCCAGCAGTGAAGGGGGCGAGGGACAGCCCCAGCATTTT.

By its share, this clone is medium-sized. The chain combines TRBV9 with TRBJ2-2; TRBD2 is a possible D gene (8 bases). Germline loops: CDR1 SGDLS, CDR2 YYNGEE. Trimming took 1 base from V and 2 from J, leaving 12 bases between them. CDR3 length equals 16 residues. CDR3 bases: TGTGCCAGCAGCGTACGGGAGGGGGCAAACACCGGGGAGCTGTTTTTT. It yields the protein CASSVREGANTGELFF.

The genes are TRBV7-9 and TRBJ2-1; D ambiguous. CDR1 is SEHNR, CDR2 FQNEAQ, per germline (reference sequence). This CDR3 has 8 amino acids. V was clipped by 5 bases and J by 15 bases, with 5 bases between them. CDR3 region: CASSPRFF. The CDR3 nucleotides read TGTGCCAGCAGCCCGAGGTTCTTC. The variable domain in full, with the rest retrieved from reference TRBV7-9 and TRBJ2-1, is DTGVSQNPRHKITKRGQNVTFRCDPISEHNRLYWYRQTLGQGPEFLTYFQNEAQLEKSRLLSDRFSAERPKGSFSTLEIQRTEQGDSAMYLCASSPRFFGPGTRLTVL.

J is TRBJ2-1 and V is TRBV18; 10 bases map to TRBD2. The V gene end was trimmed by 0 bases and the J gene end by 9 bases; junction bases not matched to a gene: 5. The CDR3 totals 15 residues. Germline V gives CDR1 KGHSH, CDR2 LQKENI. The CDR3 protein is CASSPPSGRAFEQFF. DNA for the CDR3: TGTGCCAGCTCACCACCAAGCGGGAGGGCCTTTGAGCAGTTCTTC.

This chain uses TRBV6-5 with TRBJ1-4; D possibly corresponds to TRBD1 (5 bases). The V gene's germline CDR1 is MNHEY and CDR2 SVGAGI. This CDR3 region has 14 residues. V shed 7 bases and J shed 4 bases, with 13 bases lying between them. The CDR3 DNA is TGTGCCAGCACCCAGGGCAGGTTTAATGAAAAACTGTTTTTT. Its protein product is CASTQGRFNEKLFF.

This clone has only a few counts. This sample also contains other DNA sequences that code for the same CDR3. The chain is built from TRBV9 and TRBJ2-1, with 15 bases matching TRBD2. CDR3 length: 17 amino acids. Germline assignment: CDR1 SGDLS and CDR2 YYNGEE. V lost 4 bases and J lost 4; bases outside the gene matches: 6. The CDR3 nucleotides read TGTGCCAGCAGCCGGACTAGCGGGAGGGGGGGATACAATGAGCAGTTCTTC. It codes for CASSRTSGRGGYNEQFF.

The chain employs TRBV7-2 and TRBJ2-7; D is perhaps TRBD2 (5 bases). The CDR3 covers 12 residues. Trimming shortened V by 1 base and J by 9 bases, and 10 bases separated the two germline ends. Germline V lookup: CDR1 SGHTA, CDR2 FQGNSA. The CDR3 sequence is CASSLVLAVQYF. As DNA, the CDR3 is TGTGCCAGCAGCTTAGTGCTAGCTGTGCAGTACTTC.

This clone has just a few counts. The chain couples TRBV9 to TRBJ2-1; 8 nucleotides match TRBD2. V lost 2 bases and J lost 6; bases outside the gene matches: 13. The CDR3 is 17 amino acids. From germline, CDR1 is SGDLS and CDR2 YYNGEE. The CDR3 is CASSVSVGGRGANEQFF. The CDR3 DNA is TGTGCCAGCAGCGTCTCGGTGGGTGGGCGGGGGGCCAATGAGCAGTTCTTC.

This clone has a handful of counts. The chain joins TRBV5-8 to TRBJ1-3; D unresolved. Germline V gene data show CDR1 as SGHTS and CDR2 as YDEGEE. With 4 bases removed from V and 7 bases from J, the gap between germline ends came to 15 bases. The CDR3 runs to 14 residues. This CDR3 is CASSPRPGLNTIYF. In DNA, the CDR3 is TGTGCCAGCAGCCCCAGGCCAGGATTGAACACCATATATTTT.

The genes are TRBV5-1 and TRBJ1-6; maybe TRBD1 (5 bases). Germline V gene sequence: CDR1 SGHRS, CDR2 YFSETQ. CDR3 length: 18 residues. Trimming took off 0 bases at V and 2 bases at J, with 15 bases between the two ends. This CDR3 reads CASSLGRAGTAYNSPLHF. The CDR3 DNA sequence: TGCGCCAGCAGCTTGGGTCGGGCAGGGACGGCCTATAATTCACCCCTCCACTTT.

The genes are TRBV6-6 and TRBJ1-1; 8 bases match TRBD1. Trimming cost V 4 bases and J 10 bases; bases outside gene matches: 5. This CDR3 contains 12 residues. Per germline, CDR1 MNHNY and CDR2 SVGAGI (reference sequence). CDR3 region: CASSSRTGRAFF. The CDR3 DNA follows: TGTGCCAGCAGTTCAAGGACAGGGCGAGCTTTCTTT.

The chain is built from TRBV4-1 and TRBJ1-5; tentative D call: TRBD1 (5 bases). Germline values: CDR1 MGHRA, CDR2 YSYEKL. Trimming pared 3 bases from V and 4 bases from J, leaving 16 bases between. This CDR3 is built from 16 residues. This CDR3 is CASSHWGLGRNQPQHF. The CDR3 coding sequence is TGCGCCAGCAGCCACTGGGGTTTGGGGCGGAATCAGCCCCAGCATTTT.

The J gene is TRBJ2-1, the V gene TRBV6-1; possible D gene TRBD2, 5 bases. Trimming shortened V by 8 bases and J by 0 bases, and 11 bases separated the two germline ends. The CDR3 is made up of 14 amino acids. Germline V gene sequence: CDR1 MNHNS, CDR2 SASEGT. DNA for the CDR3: TGTGCCAGCGGAGCGGTACGCTCCTACAATGAGCAGTTCTTC. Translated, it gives CASGAVRSYNEQFF.

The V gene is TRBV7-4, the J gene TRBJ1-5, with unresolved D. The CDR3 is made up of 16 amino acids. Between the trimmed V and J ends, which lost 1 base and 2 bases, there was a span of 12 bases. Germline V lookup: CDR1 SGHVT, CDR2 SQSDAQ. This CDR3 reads CASSLGYGRGNQPQHF. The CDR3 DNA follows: TGTGCCAGCAGCTTAGGGTACGGGAGAGGCAATCAGCCCCAGCATTTT. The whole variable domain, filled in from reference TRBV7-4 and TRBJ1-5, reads GAGVSQSPRYKVAKRGRDVALRCDSISGHVTLYWYRQTLGQGSEVLTYSQSDAQRDKSGRPSGRFSAERPERSVSTLKIQRTEQGDSAVYLCASSLGYGRGNQPQHFGDGTRLSIL.

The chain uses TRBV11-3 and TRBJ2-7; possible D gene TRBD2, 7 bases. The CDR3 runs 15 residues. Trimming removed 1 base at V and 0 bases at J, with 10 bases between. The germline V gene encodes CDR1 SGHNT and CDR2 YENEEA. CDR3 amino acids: CASSLVGGPSYEQYF. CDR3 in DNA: TGTGCCAGCAGCTTAGTCGGGGGGCCCTCCTACGAGCAGTACTTC.

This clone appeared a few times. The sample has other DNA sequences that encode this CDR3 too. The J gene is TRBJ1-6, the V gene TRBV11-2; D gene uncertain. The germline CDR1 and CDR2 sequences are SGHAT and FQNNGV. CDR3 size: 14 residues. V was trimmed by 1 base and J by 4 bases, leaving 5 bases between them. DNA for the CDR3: TGTGCCAGCAGCTTAGGAAATTATAATTCACCCCTCCACTTT. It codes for CASSLGNYNSPLHF.

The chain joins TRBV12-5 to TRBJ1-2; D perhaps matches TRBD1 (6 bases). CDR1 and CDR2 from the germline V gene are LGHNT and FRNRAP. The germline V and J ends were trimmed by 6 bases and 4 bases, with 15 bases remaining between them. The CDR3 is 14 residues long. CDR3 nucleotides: TGTGCTAGTGGGACGACAGGCCCCACCTATGGCTACACCTTC. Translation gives CASGTTGPTYGYTF.

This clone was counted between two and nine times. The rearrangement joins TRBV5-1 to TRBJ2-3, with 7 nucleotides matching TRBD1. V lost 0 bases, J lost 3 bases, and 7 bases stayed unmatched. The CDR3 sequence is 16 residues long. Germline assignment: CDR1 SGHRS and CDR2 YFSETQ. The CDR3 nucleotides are TGCGCCAGCAGCTTGGCGGCACCCAGGGGGACAGATACGCAGTATTTT. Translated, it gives CASSLAAPRGTDTQYF.

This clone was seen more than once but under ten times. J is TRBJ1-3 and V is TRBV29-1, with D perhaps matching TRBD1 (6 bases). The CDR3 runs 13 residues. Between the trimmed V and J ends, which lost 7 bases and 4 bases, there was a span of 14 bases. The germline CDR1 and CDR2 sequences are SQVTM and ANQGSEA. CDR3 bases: TGCAGCGGGGGGGAGGGGGGAGGAAACACCATATATTTT. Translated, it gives CSGGEGGGNTIYF. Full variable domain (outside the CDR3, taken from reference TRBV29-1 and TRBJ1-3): SAVISQKPSRDICQRGTSLTIQCQVDSQVTMMFWYRQQPGQSLTLIATANQGSEATYESGFVIDKFPISRPNLTFSTLTVSNMSPEDSSIYLCSGGEGGGNTIYFGEGSWLTVV.

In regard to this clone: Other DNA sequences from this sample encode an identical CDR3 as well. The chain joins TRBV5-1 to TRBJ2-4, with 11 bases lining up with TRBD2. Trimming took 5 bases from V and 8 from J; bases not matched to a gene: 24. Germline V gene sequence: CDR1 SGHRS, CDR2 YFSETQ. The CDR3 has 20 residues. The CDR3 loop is CASSSGRGVVAGGPRDIQYF. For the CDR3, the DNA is TGCGCCAGCAGTTCAGGCAGGGGTGTGGTAGCGGGAGGGCCGAGGGACATTCAGTACTTC.

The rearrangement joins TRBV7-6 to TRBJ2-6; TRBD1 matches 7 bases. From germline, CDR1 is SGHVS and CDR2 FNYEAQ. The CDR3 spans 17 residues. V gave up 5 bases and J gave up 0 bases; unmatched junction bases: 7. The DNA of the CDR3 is TGTGCCAGCAGCCTCGGGACAGTTCGCTCTGGGGCCAACGTCCTGACTTTC. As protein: CASSLGTVRSGANVLTF.

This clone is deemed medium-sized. DNA of the CDR3: TGTGCCTGGAGTGTAAGACGACAGGCTCCAACTAATGAAAAACTGTTTTTT. This gives the protein CAWSVRRQAPTNEKLFF. The chain carries TRBV30 and TRBJ1-4; maybe TRBD1 (6 bases). Germline loops: CDR1 GTSNPN, CDR2 SVGIG (reference sequence). V was pared by 0 bases and J by 0 bases, with 14 bases between. The CDR3 totals 17 residues.

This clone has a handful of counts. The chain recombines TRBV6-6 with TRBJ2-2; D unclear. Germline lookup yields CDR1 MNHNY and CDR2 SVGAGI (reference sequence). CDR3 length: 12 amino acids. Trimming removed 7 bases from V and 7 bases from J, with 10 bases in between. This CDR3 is CASINSRGELFF. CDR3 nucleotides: TGTGCCAGCATAAACAGCCGCGGGGAGCTGTTTTTT.